This T cell receptor beta chain emerged from a study of control samples from healthy donors and cancer patients (dated by TCRdb to 2018 to 2020). Receptor libraries were prepared by the immunoSEQ multiplex PCR assay. Held by TCRdb, this immuneACCESS table contains in-frame sequences only and omits some clones. Under half of the omission traces to an unresolved V gene where checked; the cause of the rest is unknown. This sample gives about 98,000 clones in total; 92% of them show up just once. The ten largest clones represent 2.5% of the sample. This clone has just one count. The antigen it binds to is not known. Base-call qualities are not available, and no considerably larger clone is one nucleotide away. Counted from cysteine to phenylalanine, this CDR3 has 14 amino acids. Just CDR3 DNA is preserved here, 42 bases in frame from base 1. Trimmed from V: 5 bases; trimmed from J: 6 bases; junction bases lacking a gene match: 10. Via the germline V gene, CDR1 is SQVTM and CDR2 ANQGSEA.

The sequence came from a woman between 18 and 29 years old in good health. The chain is assembled from TRBV29-1 and TRBJ2-4; a stretch of 7 junction bases matches TRBD1. Sequencing was performed on blood. The encoded CDR3 is CSVSGRGSSNIQYF. The bases read TGCAGCGTTTCGGGCAGGGGGTCTTCAAACATTCAGTACTTC.